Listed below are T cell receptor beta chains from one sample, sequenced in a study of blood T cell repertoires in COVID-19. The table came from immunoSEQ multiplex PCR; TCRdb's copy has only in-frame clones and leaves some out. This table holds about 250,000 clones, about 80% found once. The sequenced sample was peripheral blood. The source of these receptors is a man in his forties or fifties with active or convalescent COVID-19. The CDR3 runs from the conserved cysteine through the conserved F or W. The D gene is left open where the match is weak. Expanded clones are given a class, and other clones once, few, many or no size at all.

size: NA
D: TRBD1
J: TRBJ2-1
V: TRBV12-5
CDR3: CASGSTLTGTVVDEQFF
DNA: TGTGCTAGTGGTTCCACCCTTACCGGGACAGTCGTAGATGAGCAGTTCTTC

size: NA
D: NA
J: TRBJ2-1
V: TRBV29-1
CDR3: CSVEGQSSYNEQFF
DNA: TGCAGCGTTGAAGGACAGAGCTCCTACAATGAGCAGTTCTTC

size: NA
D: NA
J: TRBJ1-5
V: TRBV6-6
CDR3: CASSISGQGGNQPQHF
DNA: TGTGCCAGCAGTATCTCCGGGCAGGGCGGCAATCAGCCCCAGCATTTT

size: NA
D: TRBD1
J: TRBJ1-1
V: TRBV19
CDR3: CASTPGGQGRTEAFF
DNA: TGTGCCAGTACCCCAGGGGGACAGGGTAGGACTGAAGCTTTCTTT

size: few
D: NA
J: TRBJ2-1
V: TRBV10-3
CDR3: CAITSDRDNEQFF
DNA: TGTGCCATCACCTCGGACAGAGACAATGAGCAGTTCTTC

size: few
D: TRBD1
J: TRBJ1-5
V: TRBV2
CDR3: CASSAGTVSNQPQHF
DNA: TGTGCCAGCAGTGCCGGGACAGTTAGCAATCAGCCCCAGCATTTT

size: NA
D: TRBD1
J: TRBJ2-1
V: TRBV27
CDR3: CASKDRGGNEQFF
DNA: TGTGCCAGCAAGGACAGGGGTGGGAATGAGCAGTTCTTC

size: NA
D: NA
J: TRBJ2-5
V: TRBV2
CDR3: CASSEHTGKETQYF
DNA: TGTGCCAGCAGTGAACACACAGGGAAAGAGACCCAGTACTTC

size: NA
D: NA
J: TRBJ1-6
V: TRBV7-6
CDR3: CASSLAGGEYSPLHF
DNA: TGTGCCAGCAGCCTGGCGGGGGGCGAGTATTCACCCCTCCACTTT

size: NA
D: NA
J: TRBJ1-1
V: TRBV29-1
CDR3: CSVEAQGSTEAFF
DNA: TGCAGCGTTGAGGCCCAGGGGAGCACTGAAGCTTTCTTT

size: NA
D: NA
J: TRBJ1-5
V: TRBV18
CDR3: CASSSAAGVGGNQPQHF
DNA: TGTGCCAGCTCGTCGGCCGCAGGGGTGGGTGGCAATCAGCCCCAGCATTTT

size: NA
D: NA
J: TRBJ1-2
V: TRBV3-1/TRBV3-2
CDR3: CASSQDNSFYGYTF
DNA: TGTGCCAGCAGCCAAGATAACAGCTTCTATGGCTACACCTTC

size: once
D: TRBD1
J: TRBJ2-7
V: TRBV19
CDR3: CASSNGGQGFEQYF
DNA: TGTGCCAGTAGTAATGGGGGACAGGGGTTCGAGCAGTACTTC

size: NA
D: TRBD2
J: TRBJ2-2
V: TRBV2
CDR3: CASSWGLAGGQDTGELFF
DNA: TGTGCCAGCAGTTGGGGACTAGCGGGGGGGCAGGACACCGGGGAGCTGTTTTTT

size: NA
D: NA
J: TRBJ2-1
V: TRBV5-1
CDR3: CASSLAAGSYNEQFF
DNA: TGCGCCAGCAGCTTGGCCGCGGGCTCCTACAATGAGCAGTTCTTC